These 5 T cell receptor beta chains were all obtained from the same sample, sequenced in a study of somatic mutations in cytotoxic T cells in rheumatoid arthritis. Generated by immunoSEQ multiplex PCR, the TCRdb table keeps only in-frame clones and is missing some. The sample holds some 38,000 clones; about 84% are singletons and the top ten take around 3%. The sequenced material came from CD8+ T cells sorted from blood. The receptors derive from a man between 40 and 49 years old in good health.

This clone appeared a few times. The rearrangement uses TRBV29-1 and TRBJ1-1; D unresolved. This CDR3 contains 12 residues. V lost 6 bases and J lost 5, with 13 bases in between. Germline V CDR1 and CDR2: SQVTM, ANQGSEA. CDR3 loop: CSVRWAGTEAFF. In DNA form, the CDR3 reads TGCAGCGTCCGATGGGCCGGGACTGAAGCTTTCTTT.

This clone has only a few counts. This chain joins TRBV4-1 and TRBJ1-2; D perhaps matches TRBD1 (5 bases). The ends were cut back, 3 bases at V and 1 base at J, with 18 bases in the middle. This CDR3 has 17 residues. Germline-derived CDR1 and CDR2 are MGHRA and YSYEKL. The CDR3 region is CASSQWTMQGSNYGYTF. The CDR3 DNA is TGCGCCAGCAGCCAGTGGACGATGCAGGGAAGTAACTATGGCTACACCTTC.

The V gene is TRBV10-2, the J gene TRBJ2-1, with D maybe TRBD1 (5 bases). The germline V and J ends were trimmed by 6 bases and 0 bases, with 12 bases remaining between them. Germline CDR1 and CDR2: WSHSY and SAAADI. CDR3 size: 15 residues. CDR3 in amino acids: CASSLQASSYNEQFF. CDR3 bases: TGCGCCAGCAGCCTACAGGCGAGCTCCTACAATGAGCAGTTCTTC.

This chain joins TRBV9 and TRBJ1-1; TRBD1 is a possible D gene (6 bases). The ends were cut back, 0 bases at V and 5 bases at J, with 20 bases in the middle. The germline V gene encodes CDR1 SGDLS and CDR2 YYNGEE. There are 17 residues in the CDR3. As DNA, the CDR3 is TGTGCCAGCAGCGTAGGCCGGGACATGGGGGGTCGAACTGAAGCTTTCTTT. Translating gives CASSVGRDMGGRTEAFF.

This clone was seen only a few times. The chain is built from TRBV28 and TRBJ1-2; TRBD1 matches at 9 bases. Trimming removed 6 bases from V and 8 bases from J; junction bases left unmatched: 7. This CDR3 has 13 amino acids. In germline, CDR1 is MDHEN, CDR2 SYDVKM. For the CDR3, the DNA is TGTGCCAGCAGGTCCGGGACAGGGCTCGGCTACACCTTC. As protein: CASRSGTGLGYTF.